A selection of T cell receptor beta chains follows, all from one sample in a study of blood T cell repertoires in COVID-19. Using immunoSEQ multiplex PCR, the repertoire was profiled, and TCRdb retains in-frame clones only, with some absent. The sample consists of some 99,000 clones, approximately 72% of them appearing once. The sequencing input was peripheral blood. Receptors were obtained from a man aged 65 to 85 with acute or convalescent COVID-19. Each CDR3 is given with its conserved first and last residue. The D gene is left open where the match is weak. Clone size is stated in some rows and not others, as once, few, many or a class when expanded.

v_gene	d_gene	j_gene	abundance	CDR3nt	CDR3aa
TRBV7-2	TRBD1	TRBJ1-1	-	TGTGCCAGCAGCTCAGGAATAGGACAGGGGGCGTTGGACACTGAAGCTTTCTTT	CASSSGIGQGALDTEAFF
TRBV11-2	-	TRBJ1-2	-	TGTGCCAGCGACAATCAACTGGACTATGGCTACACCTTC	CASDNQLDYGYTF
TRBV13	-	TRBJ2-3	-	TGTGCCAGCAGCTTAGGGCGGGAAGGGGATACGCAGTATTTT	CASSLGREGDTQYF
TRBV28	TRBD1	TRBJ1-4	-	TGTGCCACCGGGACAGGGAATGAAAAACTGTTTTTT	CATGTGNEKLFF
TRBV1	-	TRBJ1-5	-	TGCACCAGCAGCCACCAGGGAAGGTCGAGCAATCAGCCCCAGCATTTT	CTSSHQGRSSNQPQHF
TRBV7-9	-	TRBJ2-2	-	TGTGCCAGCACGACGGACAGGAGGGCCACCGGGGAGCTGTTTTTT	CASTTDRRATGELFF
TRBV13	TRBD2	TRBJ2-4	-	TGTGCCAGCAGCTTAGAGGGACTAGCGGTGGGGGCCAAAAACATTCAGTACTTC	CASSLEGLAVGAKNIQYF
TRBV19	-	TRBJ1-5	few	TGTGCGGCAGGTCTCAATCAGCCCCAGCATTTT	CAAGLNQPQHF
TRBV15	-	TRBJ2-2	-	TGTGCCACCATGCAGCCGAGGCCGACGAACACCGGGGAGCTGTTTTTT	CATMQPRPTNTGELFF
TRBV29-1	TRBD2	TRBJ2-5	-	TGCAGCGTTACATCACTAGCGGGAGGCGGGGGGACCCAGTACTTC	CSVTSLAGGGGTQYF
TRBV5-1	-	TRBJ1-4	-	TGCGCCAGCAGCTTGGCCGGGAGTGGCTCAACTAATGAAAAACTGTTTTTT	CASSLAGSGSTNEKLFF
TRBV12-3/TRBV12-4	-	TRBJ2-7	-	TGTGCCAGCAGCCGCAGGGCATCCTACGAGCAGTACTTC	CASSRRASYEQYF
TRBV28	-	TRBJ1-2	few	TGTGCCAGCAGTTTTTTAATTTGGGGGGGAGCCCCCAACTATGGCTACACCTTC	CASSFLIWGGAPNYGYTF
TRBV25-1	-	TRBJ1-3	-	TGTGCCAGCAGTGAAATGGGGGGGGACGGAAACACCATATATTTT	CASSEMGGDGNTIYF
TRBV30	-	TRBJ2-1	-	TGTGCCTGGAGTGTACGGTATGGGCAGTTCTTC	CAWSVRYGQFF
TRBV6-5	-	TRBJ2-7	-	TGTGCCAGCAGTTACCAGGGAAGTGTAACCTACGAGCAGTACTTC	CASSYQGSVTYEQYF
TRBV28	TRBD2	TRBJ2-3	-	TGTGCCAGCAGTTCCACTAGCGGGAGGTTAACCCCCACAGATACGCAGTATTTT	CASSSTSGRLTPTDTQYF
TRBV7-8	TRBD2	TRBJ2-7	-	TGTGCCAGCAGCGTTGTTGAGCGGGGGTTGGTCGAGCAGTACTTC	CASSVVERGLVEQYF
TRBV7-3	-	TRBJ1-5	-	TGTGCCAGCAGTCAGGGTACTAATCAGCCCCAGCATTTT	CASSQGTNQPQHF
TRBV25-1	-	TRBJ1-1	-	TGTGCCAGCGGGAGGACCGGGACTGTCTCTGAAGCTTTCTTT	CASGRTGTVSEAFF
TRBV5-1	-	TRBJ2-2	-	TGCGCCAGCAGCTTGGCTGGGGCCGATTACACCGGGGAGCTGTTTTTT	CASSLAGADYTGELFF
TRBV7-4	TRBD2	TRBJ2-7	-	TGTGCCAGCAGCTTAGGAGGGAGGGAGCACGAGCAGTACTTC	CASSLGGREHEQYF
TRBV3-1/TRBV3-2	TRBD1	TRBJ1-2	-	TGTGCCAGCAGCCAAGCGACAGGGGGGCCTAACTATGGCTACACCTTC	CASSQATGGPNYGYTF
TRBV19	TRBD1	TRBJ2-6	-	TGTGCCAGTAGTGGGACAGGGGGCTCTGGGGCCAACGTCCTGACTTTC	CASSGTGGSGANVLTF
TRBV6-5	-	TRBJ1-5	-	TGTGCCAGCAGTTACTCCATCAGTCAGCCCCAGCATTTT	CASSYSISQPQHF
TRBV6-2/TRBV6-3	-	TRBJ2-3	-	TGTGCCAGCAGTTACCGGGAGAGCACAGATACGCAGTATTTT	CASSYRESTDTQYF
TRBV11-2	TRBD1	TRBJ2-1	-	TGTGCCAGCAGCTTAGATGTTAGCCTTGGGACAGGGCCTTACAATGAGCAGTTCTTC	CASSLDVSLGTGPYNEQFF
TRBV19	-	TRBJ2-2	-	TGTGCCAGCCGTCTCGCCGGGGAGCTGTTTTTT	CASRLAGELFF